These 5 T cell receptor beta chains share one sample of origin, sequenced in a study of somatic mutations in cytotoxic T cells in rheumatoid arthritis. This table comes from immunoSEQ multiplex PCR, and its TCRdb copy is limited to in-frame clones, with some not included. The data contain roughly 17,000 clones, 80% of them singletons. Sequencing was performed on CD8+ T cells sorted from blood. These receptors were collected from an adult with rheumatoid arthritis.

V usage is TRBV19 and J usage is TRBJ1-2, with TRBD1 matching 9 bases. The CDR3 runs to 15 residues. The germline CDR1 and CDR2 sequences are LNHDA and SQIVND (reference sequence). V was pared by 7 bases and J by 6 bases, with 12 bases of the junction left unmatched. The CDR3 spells CASTPTARTGDGYTF. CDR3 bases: TGTGCCAGTACCCCTACCGCGCGGACAGGGGATGGCTACACCTTC. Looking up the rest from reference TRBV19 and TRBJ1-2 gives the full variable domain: DGGITQSPKYLFRKEGQNVTLSCEQNLNHDAMYWYRQDPGQGLRLIYYSQIVNDFQKGDIAEGYSVSREKKESFPLTVTSAQKNPTAFYLCASTPTARTGDGYTFGSGTRLTVV.

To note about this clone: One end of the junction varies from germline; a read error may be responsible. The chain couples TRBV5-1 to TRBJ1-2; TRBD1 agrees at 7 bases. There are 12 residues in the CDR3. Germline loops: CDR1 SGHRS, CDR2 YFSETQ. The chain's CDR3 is CASSPGTAESRF. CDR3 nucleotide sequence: TGCGCCAGCAGCCCCGGGACAGCCGAATCCCGCTTC.

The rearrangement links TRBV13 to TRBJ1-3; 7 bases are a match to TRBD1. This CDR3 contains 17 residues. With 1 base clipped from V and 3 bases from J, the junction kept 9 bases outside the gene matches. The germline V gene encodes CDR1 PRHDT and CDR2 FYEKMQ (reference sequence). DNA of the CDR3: TGTGCCAGCAGCTTAGAGGGCTACGACAGGGTTGGAAACACCATATATTTT. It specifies CASSLEGYDRVGNTIYF. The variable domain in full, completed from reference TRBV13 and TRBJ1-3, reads AAGVIQSPRHLIKEKRETATLKCYPIPRHDTVYWYQQGPGQDPQFLISFYEKMQSDKGSIPDRFSAQQFSDYHSELNMSSLELGDSALYFCASSLEGYDRVGNTIYFGEGSWLTVV.

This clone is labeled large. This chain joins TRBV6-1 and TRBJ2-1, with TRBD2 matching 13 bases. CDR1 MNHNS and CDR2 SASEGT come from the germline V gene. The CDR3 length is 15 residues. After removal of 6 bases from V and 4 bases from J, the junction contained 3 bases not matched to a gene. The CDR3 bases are TGTGCCAGCAGCGGGACTAGCGGGGCTTACAATGAGCAGTTCTTC. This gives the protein CASSGTSGAYNEQFF.

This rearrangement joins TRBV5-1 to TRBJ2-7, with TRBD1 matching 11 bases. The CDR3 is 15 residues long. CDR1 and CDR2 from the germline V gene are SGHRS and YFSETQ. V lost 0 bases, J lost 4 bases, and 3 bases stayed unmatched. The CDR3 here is CASSLEGTGGYEQYF. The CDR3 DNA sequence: TGCGCCAGCAGCTTGGAGGGGACAGGGGGATACGAGCAGTACTTC.